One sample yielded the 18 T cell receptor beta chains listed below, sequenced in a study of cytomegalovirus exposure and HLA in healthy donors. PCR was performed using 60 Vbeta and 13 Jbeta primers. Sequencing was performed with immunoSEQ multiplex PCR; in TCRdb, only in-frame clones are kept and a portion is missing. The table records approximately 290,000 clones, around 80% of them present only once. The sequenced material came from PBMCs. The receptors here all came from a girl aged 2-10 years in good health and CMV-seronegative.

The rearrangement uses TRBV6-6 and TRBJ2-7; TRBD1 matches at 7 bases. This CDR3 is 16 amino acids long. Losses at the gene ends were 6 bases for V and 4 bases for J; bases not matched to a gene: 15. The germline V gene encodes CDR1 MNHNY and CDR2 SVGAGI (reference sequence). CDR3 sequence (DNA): TGTGCCAGCAGCCCTCCAGGGGGTCTCCGCCCGTACGAGCAGTACTTC. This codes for CASSPPGGLRPYEQYF.

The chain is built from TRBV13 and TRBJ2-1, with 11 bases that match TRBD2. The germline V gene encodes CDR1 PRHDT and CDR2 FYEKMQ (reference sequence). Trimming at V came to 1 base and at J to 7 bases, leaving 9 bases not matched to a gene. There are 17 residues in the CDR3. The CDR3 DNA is TGTGCCAGCAGCTTAGTCGGTTTTAGCGGGGGGGTTAATGAGCAGTTCTTC. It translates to CASSLVGFSGGVNEQFF.

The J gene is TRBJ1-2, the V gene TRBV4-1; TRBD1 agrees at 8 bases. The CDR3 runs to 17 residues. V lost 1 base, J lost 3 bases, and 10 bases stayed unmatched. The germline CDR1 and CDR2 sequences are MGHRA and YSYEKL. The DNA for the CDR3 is TGCGCCAGCAGCCAAGGGCAGGGGGCCTCTGGTTACTATGGCTACACCTTC. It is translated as CASSQGQGASGYYGYTF.

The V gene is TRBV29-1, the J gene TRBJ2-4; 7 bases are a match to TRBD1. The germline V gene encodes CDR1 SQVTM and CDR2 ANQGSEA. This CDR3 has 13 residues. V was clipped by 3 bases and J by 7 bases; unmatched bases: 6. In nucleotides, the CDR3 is TGCAGCGTTGAGGTATCGACAGGGAACATTCAGTACTTC. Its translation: CSVEVSTGNIQYF. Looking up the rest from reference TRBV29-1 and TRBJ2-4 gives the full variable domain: SAVISQKPSRDICQRGTSLTIQCQVDSQVTMMFWYRQQPGQSLTLIATANQGSEATYESGFVIDKFPISRPNLTFSTLTVSNMSPEDSSIYLCSVEVSTGNIQYFGAGTRLSVL.

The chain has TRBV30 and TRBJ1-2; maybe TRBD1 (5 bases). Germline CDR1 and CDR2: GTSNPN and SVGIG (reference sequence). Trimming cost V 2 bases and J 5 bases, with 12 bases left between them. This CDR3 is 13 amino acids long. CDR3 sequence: CAWSLGGTYGYTF. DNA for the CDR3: TGTGCCTGGAGTTTGGGGGGGACGTATGGCTACACCTTC.

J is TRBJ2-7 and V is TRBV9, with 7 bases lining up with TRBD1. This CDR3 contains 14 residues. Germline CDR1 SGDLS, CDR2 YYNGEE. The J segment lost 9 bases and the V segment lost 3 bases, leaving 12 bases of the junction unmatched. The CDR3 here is CASSAQTGRDRQYF. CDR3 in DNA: TGTGCCAGCAGCGCACAGACGGGCCGGGACAGGCAGTACTTC.

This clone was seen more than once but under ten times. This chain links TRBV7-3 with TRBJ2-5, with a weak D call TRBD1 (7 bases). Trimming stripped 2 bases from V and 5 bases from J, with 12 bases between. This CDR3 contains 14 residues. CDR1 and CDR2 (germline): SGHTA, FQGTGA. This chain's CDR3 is CASSLGQAGETQYF. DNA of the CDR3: TGTGCCAGCAGCTTAGGACAGGCGGGGGAGACCCAGTACTTC.

The DNA for the CDR3 is TGTGCCAGCAGCTTAGGGGCCACAACCAGGGACAATCAGCCCCAGCATTTT. Translating gives CASSLGATTRDNQPQHF. V and J are TRBV7-2 and TRBJ1-5, with D possibly being TRBD1 (5 bases). The CDR3 is 17 amino acids. Germline CDR1 and CDR2: SGHTA and FQGNSA. V was pared by 1 base and J by 3 bases, with 16 bases between.

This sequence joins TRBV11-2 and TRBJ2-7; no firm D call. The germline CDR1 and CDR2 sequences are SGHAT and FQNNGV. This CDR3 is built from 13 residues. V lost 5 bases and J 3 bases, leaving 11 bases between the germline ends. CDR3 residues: CASSTHINYEQYF. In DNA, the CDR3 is TGTGCCAGCAGCACACACATCAACTACGAGCAGTACTTC.

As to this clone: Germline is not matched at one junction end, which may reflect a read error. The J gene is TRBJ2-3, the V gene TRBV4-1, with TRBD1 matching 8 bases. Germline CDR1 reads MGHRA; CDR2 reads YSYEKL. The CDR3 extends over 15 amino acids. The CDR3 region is CASSPGQGSTGTQYF. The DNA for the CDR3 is TGCGCCAGCAGTCCCGGACAGGGAAGCACAGGTACGCAGTATTTT.

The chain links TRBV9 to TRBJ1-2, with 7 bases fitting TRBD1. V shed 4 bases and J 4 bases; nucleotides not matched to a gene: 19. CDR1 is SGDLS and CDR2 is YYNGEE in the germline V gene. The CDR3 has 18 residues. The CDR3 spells CASSPRQGGRTDFYGYTF. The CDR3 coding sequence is TGTGCCAGCAGCCCAAGACAGGGTGGGCGTACGGATTTCTATGGCTACACCTTC.

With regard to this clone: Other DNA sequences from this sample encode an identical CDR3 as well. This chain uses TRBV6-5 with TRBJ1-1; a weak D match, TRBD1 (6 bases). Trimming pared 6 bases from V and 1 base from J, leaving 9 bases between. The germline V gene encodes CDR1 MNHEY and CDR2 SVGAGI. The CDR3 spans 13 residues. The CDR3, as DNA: TGTGCCAGCAGATTGACAGGGAACACTGAAGCTTTCTTT. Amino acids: CASRLTGNTEAFF.

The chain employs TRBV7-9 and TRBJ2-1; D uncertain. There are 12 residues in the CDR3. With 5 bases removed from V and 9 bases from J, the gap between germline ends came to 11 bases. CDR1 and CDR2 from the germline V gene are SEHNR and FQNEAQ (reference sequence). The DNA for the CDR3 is TGTGCCAGCAGCCCGGTTCGTAGTGAGCAGTTCTTC. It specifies CASSPVRSEQFF.

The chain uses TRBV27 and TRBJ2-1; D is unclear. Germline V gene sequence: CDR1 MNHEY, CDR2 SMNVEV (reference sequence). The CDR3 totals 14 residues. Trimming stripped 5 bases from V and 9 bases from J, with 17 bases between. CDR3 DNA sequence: TGTGCCAGCAGTCCTCCAGACTCAATCTCTGAGCAGTTCTTC. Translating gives CASSPPDSISEQFF.

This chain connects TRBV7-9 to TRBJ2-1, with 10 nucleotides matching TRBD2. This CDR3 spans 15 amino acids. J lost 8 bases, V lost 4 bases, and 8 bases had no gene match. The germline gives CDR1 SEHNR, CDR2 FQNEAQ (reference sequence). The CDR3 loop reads CASSSGLAERDEQFF. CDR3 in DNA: TGTGCCAGCAGCTCCGGACTAGCGGAGAGGGATGAGCAGTTCTTC. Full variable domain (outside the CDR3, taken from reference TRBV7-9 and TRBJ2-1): DTGVSQNPRHKITKRGQNVTFRCDPISEHNRLYWYRQTLGQGPEFLTYFQNEAQLEKSRLLSDRFSAERPKGSFSTLEIQRTEQGDSAMYLCASSSGLAERDEQFFGPGTRLTVL.

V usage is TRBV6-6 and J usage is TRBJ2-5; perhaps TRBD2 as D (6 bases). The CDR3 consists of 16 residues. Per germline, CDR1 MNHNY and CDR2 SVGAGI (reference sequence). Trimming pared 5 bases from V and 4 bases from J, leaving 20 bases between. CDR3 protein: CASSNYREPTGETQYF. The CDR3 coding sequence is TGTGCCAGCAGTAACTACCGGGAGCCTACTGGAGAGACCCAGTACTTC.

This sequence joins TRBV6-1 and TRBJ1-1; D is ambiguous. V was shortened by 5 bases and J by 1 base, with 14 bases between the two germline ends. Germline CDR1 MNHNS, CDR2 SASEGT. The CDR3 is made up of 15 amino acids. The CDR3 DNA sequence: TGTGCCAGCAGTACCCGGAGAGGAGGGAACACTGAAGCTTTCTTT. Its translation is CASSTRRGGNTEAFF.

CDR3 nucleotide sequence: TGTGCCAGGCCGGGACTTCGAATCAATGAGCAGTTCTTC. Amino acid sequence: CARPGLRINEQFF. The rearrangement uses TRBV25-1 and TRBJ2-1; the D gene is possibly TRBD2 (6 bases). V was clipped by 9 bases and J by 6 bases, with 15 bases between them. The CDR3 has 13 residues. From germline, CDR1 is MGHDK and CDR2 SYGVNS.